These 25 T cell receptor beta chains share one sample of origin, sequenced in a study of tumor-infiltrating lymphocytes in primary liver carcinoma. Production of TCR beta cDNA used 500 ng total RNA together with a constant-region primer. Library construction for TCR beta comprised three nested multiplex PCR rounds performed with slightly modified ARM-PCR. The study ran its first two PCR rounds for approximately 10 cycles each, using TRBV1-TRBV30 forward primers and a C-beta reverse primer. TCRdb reanalysed the multiplex PCR reads using MiXCR and keeps one entry per CDR3 protein. Among 300,000 to 350,000 distinct CDR3 sequences listed, approximately 64% were seen once. Researchers drew blood RNA from unsorted whole blood and extracted germline DNA as well. The sequenced sample consisted of peripheral blood. Every receptor here comes from a man aged 35 to 55 with primary liver carcinoma and hepatitis B virus infection.

This rearrangement joins TRBV7-8 to TRBJ2-2; D is undetermined. Trimming left V 4 bases short and J 5 bases short, with 11 bases between. This CDR3 has 14 amino acids. CDR1 is SGHVS and CDR2 is FQNEAQ in the germline V gene. The CDR3 bases are TGTGCCAGCAGCTCCCAGAACAGAACCGGGGAGCTGTTTTTT. It codes for CASSSQNRTGELFF.

A note on this clonotype: A clone one base away is much larger, so this may be a read error. V is TRBV12-3 or TRBV12-4 and J is TRBJ2-6, with D possibly being TRBD1 (5 bases). CDR3 length: 14 amino acids. The CDR3 sequence is CASSEVSGANILTF. The CDR3 coding sequence is TGTGCCAGCAGCGAGGTCTCTGGGGCCAACATCCTGACTTTC.

About this clonotype: A much larger clone is a single base away; this may be a read error. The chain carries TRBV10-3 and TRBJ2-7, with D maybe TRBD2 (5 bases). CDR3 length: 12 residues. V was trimmed by 11 bases and J by 2 bases, leaving 13 bases between them. Germline V gene sequence: CDR1 ENHRY, CDR2 SYGVKD. The chain's CDR3 is CAGGKPPYEQYF. The CDR3 DNA sequence: TGTGCCGGAGGAAAGCCCCCCTACGAGCAGTACTTC.

This clonotype was counted ten times or more. The genes are TRBV4-3 and TRBJ2-1; D gene ambiguous. The CDR3 loop spans 16 amino acids. Trimming shortened V by 4 bases and J by 0 bases, and 13 bases separated the two germline ends. Germline CDR1 LGHNA, CDR2 YSLEER. The DNA for the CDR3 is TGCGCCAGCAGCCTCCAGTTTCCGAGCTCCTACAATGAGCAGTTCTTC. Translation gives CASSLQFPSSYNEQFF.

On this clonotype itself: A read error may be the cause here, since a much bigger clone is one base away. This chain uses TRBV6-6 with TRBJ2-7; 11 nucleotides match TRBD1. This CDR3 spans 16 amino acids. The ends lost 6 bases at V and 4 bases at J; junction bases unmatched: 11. Germline V lookup: CDR1 MNHNY, CDR2 SVGAGI (reference sequence). Written as DNA, the CDR3 is TGTGCCAGCAGGGTTTCCCGGGACAGGGGGACGTACGAGCAGTACTTC. Its protein is CASRVSRDRGTYEQYF.

The V gene is TRBV5-1, the J gene TRBJ2-6, with D unclear. Germline assignment: CDR1 SGHRS and CDR2 YFSETQ. CDR3 length: 15 amino acids. The V end was cut by 5 bases, the J end by 2 bases, with 11 bases between. CDR3 sequence reads: CASRVQATGANVLTF. The DNA of the CDR3 is TGCGCCAGCAGGGTTCAAGCTACTGGGGCCAACGTCCTGACTTTC.

This chain connects TRBV5-1 to TRBJ1-4; maybe TRBD1 (6 bases). From germline, CDR1 is SGHRS and CDR2 YFSETQ. This CDR3 has 16 amino acids. V lost 3 bases to trimming and J lost 3 bases, with 15 bases between them. The CDR3 is CASSSSGGQPNEKLFF. The CDR3 region has the DNA TGCGCCAGCAGCTCTTCCGGGGGCCAGCCTAATGAAAAACTGTTTTTT.

About this clonotype: A much larger clone is a single base away; this may be a read error. The chain joins TRBV5-4 to TRBJ2-5, with D unclear. This CDR3 is built from 13 residues. Germline V CDR1 and CDR2: SGHNT, YYREEE (reference sequence). The V gene lost 1 base and the J gene lost 5 bases, with 9 bases spanning the gap. The CDR3 sequence is CASSLYIMETQYF. Written as DNA, the CDR3 is TGTGCCAGCAGCTTGTACATAATGGAGACCCAGTACTTC.

V gene TRBV11-2 combines with J gene TRBJ2-7; D perhaps matches TRBD2 (6 bases). The V end lost 5 bases, the J end lost 3 bases, and 14 bases lay between the germline ends. Germline lookup yields CDR1 SGHAT and CDR2 FQNNGV. The CDR3 is 14 residues long. The CDR3 DNA reads as TGTGCCAGCAGCCCCCATGTGGAGGGCTACGAGCAGTACTTC. Translated, it gives CASSPHVEGYEQYF.

This clonotype is a singleton in its sample. The junction departs from germline at one end; a sequencing error may be responsible. The chain employs TRBV12-3 or TRBV12-4 and TRBJ2-2, with TRBD2 matching 13 bases. The CDR3 spans 18 residues. The CDR3 DNA reads TGTGCCAGCAGGATCACAACTAGCGGGAGGGCCATCACCGGGGAGCTGTTTTTC. This translates into CASRITTSGRAITGELFF.

This clonotype was seen once. This may be a read error, as it is one base from a much larger clone. The chain is built from TRBV6-6 and TRBJ1-5, with a possible D match to TRBD1 (6 bases). Germline CDR1 and CDR2: MNHNY and SVGAGI (reference sequence). This CDR3 has 18 residues. CDR3: CTSSYTSSGRGGNQPQHF. The CDR3 region has the DNA TGTACCAGCAGTTACACCTCATCCGGAAGGGGGGGCAATCAGCCCCAGCATTTT.

About this clonotype itself: This may be a read error, as it is one base from a much larger clone. CDR3 sequence reads: CASSFYYPSNIEAFF. In DNA form, the CDR3 reads TGTGCCAGCAGTTTTTATTACCCCTCGAACATTGAAGCTTTCTTT. This rearrangement joins TRBV12-3 or TRBV12-4 to TRBJ1-1; no firm D call. This CDR3 is built from 15 residues.

Details on this clonotype: A much larger clone differs from this one at a single base, so this may be a read error. The chain carries TRBV10-2 and TRBJ2-7, with 8 bases lining up with TRBD1. Trimming cost V 10 bases and J 2 bases; bases outside gene matches: 1. CDR1 is WSHSY and CDR2 is SAAADI in the germline V gene. This CDR3 is built from 11 residues. Written as DNA, the CDR3 is TGCGCCACCAGGGGGCCCTACGAGCAGTACTTC. Its translation is CATRGPYEQYF.

The J gene is TRBJ2-7, the V gene TRBV5-1; D possibly uses TRBD1 or TRBD2 (5 bases each). Looked up from germline, CDR1 is SGHRS and CDR2 is YFSETQ. V was clipped by 0 bases and J by 9 bases, with 22 bases between them. The CDR3 loop spans 16 amino acids. The DNA for the CDR3 is TGCGCCAGCAGCTTGGAAGGGACCTTATACTCCGATGGGCAGTACTTC. It codes for CASSLEGTLYSDGQYF.

As concerns this clonotype: At one end the junction does not follow the germline gene, possibly because of a read error. The rearrangement uses TRBV11-2 and TRBJ2-1; 8 bases are shared with TRBD1. This CDR3 is built from 15 residues. Germline V lookup: CDR1 SGHAT, CDR2 FQNNGV. CDR3 protein: CASSLVTGDYNEQLF. As DNA, the CDR3 is TGTGCCAGCAGCTTAGTGACAGGGGATTACAATGAGCAGCTCTTC.

As for this clonotype: Since the CDR3 does not end with the conserved phenylalanine or tryptophan, this likely comes from a read error. The gene calls are TRBV5-5 and TRBJ2-5; TRBD1 agrees at 7 bases. Trimming removed 4 bases from V and 4 bases from J; junction bases left unmatched: 7. In germline, CDR1 is SGHKS, CDR2 YYEKEE (reference sequence). The CDR3 totals 14 residues. The CDR3 sequence: CASSPRTGGETQYS. The CDR3 region has the DNA TGTGCCAGCAGCCCTAGGACAGGCGGAGAGACCCAGTACTCC.

The rearrangement links TRBV11-2 to TRBJ2-3; 15 bases line up with TRBD2. V lost 5 bases and J lost 15; bases outside the gene matches: 21. The CDR3 runs 18 residues. Germline V lookup: CDR1 SGHAT, CDR2 FQNNGV. The CDR3 here is CASSHGLAGGSSTDTPYF. CDR3 DNA: TGTGCCAGCAGCCACGGACTAGCGGGAGGGTCTAGCACAGATACGCCCTATTTT. Drawing the rest from reference TRBV11-2 and TRBJ2-3, the complete variable domain is EAGVAQSPRYKIIEKRQSVAFWCNPISGHATLYWYQQILGQGPKLLIQFQNNGVVDDSQLPKDRFSAERLKGVDSTLKIQPAKLEDSAVYLCASSHGLAGGSSTDTPYFGPGTRLTVL.

This clonotype was detected only once. The DNA for the CDR3 is TGTGCCAGCAGCAAACCGATCCCTCTATCGGCCATGAGCTCCTACAATGAGCAGTTCTTC. Translation: CASSKPIPLSAMSSYNEQFF. V gene TRBV21-1 combines with J gene TRBJ2-1; the table's D call of TRBD2 was not tested on the DNA. TRBV21-1 is a listed pseudogene. The CDR3 totals 20 residues.

A note on this clonotype: A read error may produce the germline difference seen at one junction end. The V gene is TRBV12-3 or TRBV12-4, the J gene TRBJ1-2; 8 bases line up with TRBD1. The CDR3 is 13 amino acids. CDR3 coding DNA: TGTGTCAGCACCCGGACAGGGATATATGGCTACACGTTC. It is translated as CVSTRTGIYGYTF.

This clonotype occurred many times. J is TRBJ2-5 and V is TRBV6-2 or TRBV6-3, with D perhaps TRBD2 (6 bases). V gave up 7 bases and J gave up 5 bases, with 17 bases separating them. The CDR3 is 14 residues long. CDR1 and CDR2 from the germline V gene are MNHEY and SVGEGT. The CDR3 DNA reads TGTGCCAGCACCGGGGAGGCCACCTGGGAGACCCAGTACTTC. Residues: CASTGEATWETQYF.

Comments on this clonotype: Germline is not matched at one junction end, which may reflect a read error. The J gene is TRBJ2-7, the V gene TRBV5-4; TRBD2 agrees at 8 bases. Germline V gene lookup returns CDR1 SGHNT and CDR2 YYREEE (reference sequence). This CDR3 spans 15 amino acids. For the CDR3, the DNA is TGTGCCAGCAGCTTGTTCAGTAGCGGGGTAGGCGAGCAGTGCTTC. Amino acids: CASSLFSSGVGEQCF. Looking up the rest from reference TRBV5-4 and TRBJ2-7 gives the full variable domain: ETGVTQSPTHLIKTRGQQVTLRCSSQSGHNTVSWYQQALGQGPQFIFQYYREEENGRGNFPPRFSGLQFPNYSSELNVNALELDDSALYLCASSLFSSGVGEQCFGPGTRLTVT.

This clonotype was observed a few times. The genes are TRBV6-5 and TRBJ1-4, with 7 bases aligning to TRBD1. Trimming at V came to 6 bases and at J to 8 bases, leaving 12 bases not matched to a gene. This CDR3 region has 15 residues. The germline gives CDR1 MNHEY, CDR2 SVGAGI. CDR3 amino acids: CASRDLGTESEKLFF. In nucleotides, the CDR3 is TGTGCCAGCAGAGACCTCGGGACAGAGTCCGAAAAACTGTTTTTT.

In the case of this clonotype: A read error may account for a junction end that differs from germline. The gene calls are TRBV11-2 and TRBJ2-7, with D perhaps TRBD1 or TRBD2 (5 bases each). Germline CDR1 reads SGHAT; CDR2 reads FQNNGV. This CDR3 is built from 14 residues. This chain's CDR3 is CTSSLGVNSYEQYF. The CDR3 DNA follows: TGTACCAGCAGCTTGGGGGTTAACTCCTACGAGCAGTACTTT.

In the case of this clonotype: This may be a read error: a much more frequent sequence differs by one nucleotide. The chain joins TRBV12-3 or TRBV12-4 to TRBJ2-3; D ambiguous. The CDR3 covers 15 residues. The V and J ends lost 8 bases and 4 bases respectively, with 19 bases between them. The CDR3: CASAHGRWVPDTQYF. CDR3 nucleotide sequence: TGTGCCAGCGCGCACGGCCGCTGGGTCCCAGATACGCAGTATTTT.

As for this clonotype: Just one base apart from a much larger clone, this may be a read error. The V and J genes are TRBV6-1 and TRBJ1-2; TRBD1 aligns across 9 bases. The CDR3 loop spans 15 amino acids. Germline values: CDR1 MNHNS, CDR2 SASEGT. V lost 11 bases, J lost 3 bases, and 13 bases stayed unmatched. This CDR3 is CAGTLQGAYDYGYTF. The CDR3, as DNA: TGTGCCGGCACACTACAGGGGGCGTACGACTATGGCTACACCTTC.